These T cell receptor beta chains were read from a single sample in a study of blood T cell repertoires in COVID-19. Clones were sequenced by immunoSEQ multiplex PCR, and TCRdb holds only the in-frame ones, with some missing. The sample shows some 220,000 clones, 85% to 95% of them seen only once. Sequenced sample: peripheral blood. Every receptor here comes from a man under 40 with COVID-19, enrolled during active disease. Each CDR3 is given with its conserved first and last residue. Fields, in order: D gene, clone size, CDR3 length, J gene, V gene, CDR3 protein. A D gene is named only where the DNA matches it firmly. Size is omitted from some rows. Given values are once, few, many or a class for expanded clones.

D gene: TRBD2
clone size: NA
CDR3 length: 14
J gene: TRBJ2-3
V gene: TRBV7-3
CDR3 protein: CASSLSGGGDTQYF

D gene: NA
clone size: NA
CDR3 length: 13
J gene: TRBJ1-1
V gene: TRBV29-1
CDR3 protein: CSVGGRQNTEAFF

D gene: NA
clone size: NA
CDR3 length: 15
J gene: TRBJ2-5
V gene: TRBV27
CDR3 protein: CASSSRTAWQETQYF

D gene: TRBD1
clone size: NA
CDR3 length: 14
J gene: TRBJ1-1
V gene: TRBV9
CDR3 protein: CASSVGSGGTEAFF

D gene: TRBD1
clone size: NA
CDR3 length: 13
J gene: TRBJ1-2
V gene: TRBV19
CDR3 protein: CASRPGQVYGYTF

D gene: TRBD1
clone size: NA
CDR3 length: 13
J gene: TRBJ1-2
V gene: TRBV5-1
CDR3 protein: CASSQGQGNGYTF

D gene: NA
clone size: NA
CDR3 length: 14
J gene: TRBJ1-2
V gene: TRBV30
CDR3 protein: CAWSTPGHQYGYTF

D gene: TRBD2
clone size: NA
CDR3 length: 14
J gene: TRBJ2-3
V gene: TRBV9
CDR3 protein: CASSASGGTDTQYF

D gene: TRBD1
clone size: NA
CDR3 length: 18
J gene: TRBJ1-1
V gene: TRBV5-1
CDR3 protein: CASSLEGTGAFLNTEAFF

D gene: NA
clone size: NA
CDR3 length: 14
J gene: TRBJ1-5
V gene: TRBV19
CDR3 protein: CASTRQGGNQPQHF

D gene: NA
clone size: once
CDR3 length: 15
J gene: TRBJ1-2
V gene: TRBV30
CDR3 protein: CAWRDVGRPNYGYTF

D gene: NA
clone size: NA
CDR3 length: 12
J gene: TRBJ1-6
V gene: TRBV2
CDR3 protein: CASKLSDSPLHF

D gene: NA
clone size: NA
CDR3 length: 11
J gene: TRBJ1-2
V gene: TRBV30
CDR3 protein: CAWTGSYGYTF

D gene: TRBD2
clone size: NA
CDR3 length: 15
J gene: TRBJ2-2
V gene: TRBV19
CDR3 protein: CASSITSGGTGELFF

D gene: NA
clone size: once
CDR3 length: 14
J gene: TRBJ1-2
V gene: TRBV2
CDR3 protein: CASSEAQAVEGYTF

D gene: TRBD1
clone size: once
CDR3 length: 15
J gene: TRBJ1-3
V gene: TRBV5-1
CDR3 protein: CASSLTGGSGNTIYF

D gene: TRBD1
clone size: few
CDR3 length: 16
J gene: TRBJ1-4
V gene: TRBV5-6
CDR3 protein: CASNFGMGTGDEKLFF

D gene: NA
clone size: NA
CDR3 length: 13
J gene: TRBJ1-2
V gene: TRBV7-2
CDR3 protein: CASSLDRLYGYTF

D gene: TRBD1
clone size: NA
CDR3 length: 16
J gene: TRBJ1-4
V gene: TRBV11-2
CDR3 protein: CASSLGRGQGNEKLFF

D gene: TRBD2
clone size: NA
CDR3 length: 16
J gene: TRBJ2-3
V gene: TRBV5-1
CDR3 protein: CASSLGLAGGSDTQYF

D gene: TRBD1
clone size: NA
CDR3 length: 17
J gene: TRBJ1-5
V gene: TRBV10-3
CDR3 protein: CATQQGGLDYSNQPQHF

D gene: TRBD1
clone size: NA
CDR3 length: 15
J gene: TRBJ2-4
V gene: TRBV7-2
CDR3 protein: CASSRDRGTKNIQYF

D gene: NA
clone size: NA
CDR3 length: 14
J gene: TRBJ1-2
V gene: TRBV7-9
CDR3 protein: CASSSTSPNYGYTF

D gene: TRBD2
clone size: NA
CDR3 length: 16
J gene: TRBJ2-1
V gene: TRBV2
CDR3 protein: CASSERLAGGYNEQFF

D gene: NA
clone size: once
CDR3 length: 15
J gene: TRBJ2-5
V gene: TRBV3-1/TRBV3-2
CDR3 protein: CASSPGGSRVETQYF

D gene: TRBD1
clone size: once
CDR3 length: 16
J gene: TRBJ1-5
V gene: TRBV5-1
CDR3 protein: CASSLEGQGAGQPQHF

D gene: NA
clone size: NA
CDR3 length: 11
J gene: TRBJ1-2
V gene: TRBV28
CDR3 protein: CGSGNNYGYTF

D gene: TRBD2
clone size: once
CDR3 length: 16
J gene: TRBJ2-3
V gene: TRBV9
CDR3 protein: CASSLTSGGATDTQYF

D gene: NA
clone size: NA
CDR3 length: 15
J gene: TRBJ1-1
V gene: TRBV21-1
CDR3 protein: CASSKGGLLNTEAFF

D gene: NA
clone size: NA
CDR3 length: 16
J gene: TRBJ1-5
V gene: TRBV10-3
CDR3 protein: CAISESWADSNQPQHF

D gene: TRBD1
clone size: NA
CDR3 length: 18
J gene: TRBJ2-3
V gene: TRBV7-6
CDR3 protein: CASSSPPGTGRSTDTQYF

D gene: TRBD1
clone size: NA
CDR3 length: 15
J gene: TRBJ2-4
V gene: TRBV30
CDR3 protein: CAWITGGFTKNIQYF

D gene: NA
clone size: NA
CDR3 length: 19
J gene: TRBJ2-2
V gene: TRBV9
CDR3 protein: CASSPAKDSHDLFTGELFF

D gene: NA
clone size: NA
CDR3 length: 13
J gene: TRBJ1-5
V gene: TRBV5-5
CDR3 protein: CASSVGGVRPQHF

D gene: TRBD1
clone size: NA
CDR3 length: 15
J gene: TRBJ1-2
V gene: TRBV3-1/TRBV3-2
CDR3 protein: CASSLRGQGNYGYTF

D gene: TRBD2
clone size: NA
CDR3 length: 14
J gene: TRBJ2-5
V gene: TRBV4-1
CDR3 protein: CASSPPGGGKSQYF

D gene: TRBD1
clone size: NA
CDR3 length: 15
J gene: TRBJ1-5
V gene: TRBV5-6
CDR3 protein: CASSLKGAGNQPQHF

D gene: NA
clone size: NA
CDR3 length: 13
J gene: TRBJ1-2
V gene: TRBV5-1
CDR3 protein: CASSLQGSDGYTF

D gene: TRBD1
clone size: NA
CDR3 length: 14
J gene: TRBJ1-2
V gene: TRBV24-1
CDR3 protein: CATSDLAQGADRTF

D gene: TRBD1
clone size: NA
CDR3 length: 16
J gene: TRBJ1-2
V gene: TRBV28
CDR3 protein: CASSPGQGDFGYGYTF

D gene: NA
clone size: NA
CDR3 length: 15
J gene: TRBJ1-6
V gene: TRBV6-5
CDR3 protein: CASRLAGQGNSPLHF

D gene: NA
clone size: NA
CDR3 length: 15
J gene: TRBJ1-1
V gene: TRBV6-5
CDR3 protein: CASSSSVRGNTEAFF

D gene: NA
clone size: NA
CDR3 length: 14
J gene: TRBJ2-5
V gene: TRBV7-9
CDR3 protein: CASSRGLSPETQYF

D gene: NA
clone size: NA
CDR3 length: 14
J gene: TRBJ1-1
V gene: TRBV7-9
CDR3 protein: CASSLGGWDTEAFF

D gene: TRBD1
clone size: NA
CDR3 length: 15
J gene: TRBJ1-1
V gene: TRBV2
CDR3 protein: CASSERLTGGTEAFF

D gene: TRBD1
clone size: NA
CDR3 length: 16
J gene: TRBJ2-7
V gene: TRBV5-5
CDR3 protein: CASSPNAGTGLIEQYF

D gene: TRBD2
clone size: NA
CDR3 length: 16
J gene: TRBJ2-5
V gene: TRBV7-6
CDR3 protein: CASSLGLAGNRETQYF

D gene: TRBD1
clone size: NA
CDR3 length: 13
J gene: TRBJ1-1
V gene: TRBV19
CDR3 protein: CASDRGRRTEAFF

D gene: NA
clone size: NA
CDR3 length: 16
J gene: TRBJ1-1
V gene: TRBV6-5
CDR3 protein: CASSLEVPKKGTEAFF

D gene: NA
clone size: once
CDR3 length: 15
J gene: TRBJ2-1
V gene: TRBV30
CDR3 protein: CAWSEGGGLNNEQFF

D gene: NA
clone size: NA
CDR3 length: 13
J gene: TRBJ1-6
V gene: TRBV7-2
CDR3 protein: CASSSDLDSPLHF

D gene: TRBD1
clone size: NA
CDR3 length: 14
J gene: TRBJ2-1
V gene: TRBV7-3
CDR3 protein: CASSPLGQGNEQFF

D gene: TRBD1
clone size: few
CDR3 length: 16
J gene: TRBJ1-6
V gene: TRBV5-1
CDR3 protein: CASSLKGTGDVSPLHF

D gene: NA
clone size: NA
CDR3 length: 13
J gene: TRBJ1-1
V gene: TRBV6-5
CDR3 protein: CASTKTLGTEAFF

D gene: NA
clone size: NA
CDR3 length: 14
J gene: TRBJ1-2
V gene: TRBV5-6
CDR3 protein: CASSPDSPPYGYTF